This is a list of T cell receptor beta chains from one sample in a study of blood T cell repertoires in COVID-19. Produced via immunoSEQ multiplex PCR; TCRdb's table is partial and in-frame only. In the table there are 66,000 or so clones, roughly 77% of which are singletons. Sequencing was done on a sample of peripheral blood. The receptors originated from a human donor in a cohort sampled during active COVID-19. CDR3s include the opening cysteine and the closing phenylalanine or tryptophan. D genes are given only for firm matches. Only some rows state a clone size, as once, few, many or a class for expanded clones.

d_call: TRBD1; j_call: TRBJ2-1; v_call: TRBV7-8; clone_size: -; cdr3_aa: CASSLVEEGQGGFF; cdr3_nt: TGTGCCAGCAGCTTAGTAGAAGAGGGACAGGGAGGTTTCTTC
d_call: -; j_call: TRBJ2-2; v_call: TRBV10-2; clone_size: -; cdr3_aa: CASSRLLTGELFF; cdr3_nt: TGCGCCAGCAGCAGGCTACTCACCGGGGAGCTGTTTTTT
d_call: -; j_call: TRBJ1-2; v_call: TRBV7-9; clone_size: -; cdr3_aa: CASSLRGKVGGYTF; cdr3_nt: TGTGCCAGCAGCTTAAGGGGGAAGGTTGGTGGCTACACCTTC
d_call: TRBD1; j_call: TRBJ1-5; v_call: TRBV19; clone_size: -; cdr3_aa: CASNLQGGVQPQHF; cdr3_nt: TGTGCCAGTAACCTACAGGGGGGTGTTCAGCCCCAGCATTTT
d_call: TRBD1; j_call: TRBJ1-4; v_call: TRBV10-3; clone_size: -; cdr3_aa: CAISLQGEKLFF; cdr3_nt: TGTGCCATCAGCCTACAGGGGGAAAAACTGTTTTTT
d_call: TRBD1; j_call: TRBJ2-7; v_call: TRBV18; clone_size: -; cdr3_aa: CASSPGTGGYEQYF; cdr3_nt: TGTGCCAGCTCACCGGGGACAGGGGGATACGAGCAGTACTTC
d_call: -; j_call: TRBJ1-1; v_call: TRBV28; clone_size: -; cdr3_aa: CASRYAVNTEAFF; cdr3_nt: TGTGCCAGCAGATACGCAGTGAACACTGAAGCTTTCTTT
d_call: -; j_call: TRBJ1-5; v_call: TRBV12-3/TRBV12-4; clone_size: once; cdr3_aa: CASSSTAPPQHF; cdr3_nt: TGTGCCAGCAGTTCCACAGCTCCGCCCCAGCATTTT
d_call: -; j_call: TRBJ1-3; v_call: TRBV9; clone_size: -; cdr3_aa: CASSHTDSSFSGNTIYF; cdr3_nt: TGTGCCAGCAGCCACACAGACAGCTCTTTCTCTGGAAACACCATATATTTT
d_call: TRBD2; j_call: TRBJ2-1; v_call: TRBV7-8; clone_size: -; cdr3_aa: CASSPLAGGGGEQFF; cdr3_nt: TGTGCCAGCAGCCCCCTCGCGGGAGGAGGGGGTGAGCAGTTCTTC
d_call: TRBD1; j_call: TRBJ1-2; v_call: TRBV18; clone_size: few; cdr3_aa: CASSPSPGQGDDGYTF; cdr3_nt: TGTGCCAGCTCACCTAGTCCGGGACAGGGGGATGATGGCTACACCTTC
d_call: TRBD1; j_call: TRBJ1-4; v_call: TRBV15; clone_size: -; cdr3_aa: CATSRGRDRGGWGLFF; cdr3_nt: TGTGCCACCAGCAGAGGCAGGGACAGAGGGGGATGGGGGCTGTTTTTT
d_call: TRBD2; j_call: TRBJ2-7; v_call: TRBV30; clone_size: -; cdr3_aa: CAWRLAGGLYEQYF; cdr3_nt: TGTGCCTGGCGACTAGCGGGAGGCCTCTACGAGCAGTACTTC
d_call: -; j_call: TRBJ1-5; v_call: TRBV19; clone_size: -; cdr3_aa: CASSATGGGQPQHF; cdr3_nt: TGTGCCAGTAGTGCGACAGGAGGCGGTCAGCCCCAGCATTTT
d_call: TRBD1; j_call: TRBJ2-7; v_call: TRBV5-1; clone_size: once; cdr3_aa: CASSRNTGAWEQYF; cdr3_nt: TGCGCCAGCAGTCGTAATACAGGGGCCTGGGAGCAGTACTTC
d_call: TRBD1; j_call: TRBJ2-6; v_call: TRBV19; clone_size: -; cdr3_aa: CASSTAPGQGAQGANVLTF; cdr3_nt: TGTGCCAGTAGCACCGCCCCGGGACAGGGGGCGCAAGGGGCCAACGTCCTGACTTTC
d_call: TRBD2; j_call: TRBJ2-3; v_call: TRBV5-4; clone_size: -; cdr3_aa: CASSLGASGRIADTQYF; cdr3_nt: TGTGCCAGCAGCTTGGGGGCTAGCGGGAGGATCGCAGATACGCAGTATTTT
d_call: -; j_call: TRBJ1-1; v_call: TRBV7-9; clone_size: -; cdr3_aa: CASSLQESKAFF; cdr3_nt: TGTGCCAGCAGCCTACAGGAGAGCAAAGCTTTCTTT
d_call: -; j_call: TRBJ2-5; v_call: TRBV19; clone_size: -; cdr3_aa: CASTPGRGRQETQYF; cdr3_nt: TGTGCCAGTACCCCGGGCAGGGGTCGGCAAGAGACCCAGTACTTC
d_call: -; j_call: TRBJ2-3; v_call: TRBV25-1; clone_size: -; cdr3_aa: CASSYTDLTAQYF; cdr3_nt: TGTGCCAGCAGTTACACTGACTTGACGGCGCAGTATTTT
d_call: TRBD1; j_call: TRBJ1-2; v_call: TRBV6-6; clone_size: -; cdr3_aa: CASSYPGTDYGYTF; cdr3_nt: TGTGCCAGCAGTTACCCAGGGACAGACTATGGCTACACCTTC
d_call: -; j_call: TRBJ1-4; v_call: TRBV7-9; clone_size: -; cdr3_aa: CASSPDRRATNEKLFF; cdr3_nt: TGTGCCAGCAGCCCCGACAGGCGTGCAACTAATGAAAAACTGTTTTTT
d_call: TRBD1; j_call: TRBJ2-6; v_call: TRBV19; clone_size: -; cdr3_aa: CASRKGGYPSGANVLTF; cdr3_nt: TGTGCCAGTAGGAAAGGGGGCTACCCCTCTGGGGCCAACGTCCTGACTTTC
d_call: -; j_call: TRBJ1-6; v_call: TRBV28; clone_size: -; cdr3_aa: CASSLSSGYNSPLHF; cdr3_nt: TGTGCCAGCAGTTTAAGTTCCGGGTATAATTCACCCCTCCACTTT
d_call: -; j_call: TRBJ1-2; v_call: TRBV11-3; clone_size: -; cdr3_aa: CASSLQGRPPNYGYTF; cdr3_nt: TGTGCCAGCAGCTTACAGGGGCGACCACCTAACTATGGCTACACCTTC
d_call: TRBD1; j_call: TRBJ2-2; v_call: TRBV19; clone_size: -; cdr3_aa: CASSTQGISSGELFF; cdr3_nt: TGTGCCAGTAGTACACAGGGGATCAGCTCCGGGGAGCTGTTTTTT
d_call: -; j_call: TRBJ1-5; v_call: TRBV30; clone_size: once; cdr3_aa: CAWSGQDNQPQHF; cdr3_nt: TGTGCCTGGAGTGGGCAGGACAATCAGCCCCAGCATTTT
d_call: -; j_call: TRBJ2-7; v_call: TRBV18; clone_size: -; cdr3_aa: CASSPRRDSSGSYEQYF; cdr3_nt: TGTGCCAGCTCACCAAGGAGGGACAGCTCGGGGTCCTACGAGCAGTACTTC
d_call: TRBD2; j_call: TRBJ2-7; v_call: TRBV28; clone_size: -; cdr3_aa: CASKAGGATRNEQYF; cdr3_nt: TGTGCCAGCAAGGCGGGAGGGGCCACGAGAAACGAGCAGTACTTC
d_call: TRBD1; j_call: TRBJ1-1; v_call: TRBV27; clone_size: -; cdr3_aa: CASTTNTGTGVSEAFF; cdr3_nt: TGTGCCAGCACCACTAATACCGGGACAGGGGTATCTGAAGCTTTCTTT
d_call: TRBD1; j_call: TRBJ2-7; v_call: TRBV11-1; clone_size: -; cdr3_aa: CASSIGQAAATSEQYF; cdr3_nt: TGTGCCAGCAGCATCGGACAGGCTGCCGCAACCTCCGAGCAGTACTTC
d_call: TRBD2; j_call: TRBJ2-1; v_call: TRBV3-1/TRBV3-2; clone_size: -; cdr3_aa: CASSPWASGRANEQFF; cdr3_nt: TGTGCCAGCAGCCCCTGGGCTAGCGGGAGGGCCAATGAGCAGTTCTTC
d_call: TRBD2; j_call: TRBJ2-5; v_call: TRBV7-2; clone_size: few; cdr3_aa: CASSLVSGGGGETQYF; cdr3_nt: TGTGCCAGCAGCTTAGTAAGCGGCGGGGGTGGGGAGACCCAGTACTTC
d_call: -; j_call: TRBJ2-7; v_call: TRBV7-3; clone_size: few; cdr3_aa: CASSSGTEPYEQYF; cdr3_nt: TGTGCCAGCAGCTCCGGGACTGAACCCTACGAGCAGTACTTC
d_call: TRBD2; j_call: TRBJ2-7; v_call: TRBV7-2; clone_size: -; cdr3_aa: CASSQRLAGGYEQYF; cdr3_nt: TGTGCCAGCAGCCAGAGACTAGCGGGAGGCTACGAGCAGTACTTC
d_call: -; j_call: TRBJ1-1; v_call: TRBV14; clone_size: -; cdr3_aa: CASSQDILRNTEAFF; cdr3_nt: TGTGCCAGCAGCCAAGATATTTTGAGGAACACTGAAGCTTTCTTT
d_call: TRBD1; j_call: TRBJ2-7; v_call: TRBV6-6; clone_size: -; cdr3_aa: CASRTTGVGYEQYF; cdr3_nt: TGTGCCAGCAGGACGACAGGGGTGGGCTACGAGCAGTACTTC
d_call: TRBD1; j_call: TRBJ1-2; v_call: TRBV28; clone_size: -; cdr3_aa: CASNTGTGIYGYTF; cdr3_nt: TGTGCCAGCAATACCGGGACAGGTATCTATGGCTACACCTTC
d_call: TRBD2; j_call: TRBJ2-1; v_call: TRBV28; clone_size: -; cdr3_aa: CASAKGGPNNEQFF; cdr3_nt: TGTGCCAGCGCAAAGGGAGGGCCGAACAATGAGCAGTTCTTC
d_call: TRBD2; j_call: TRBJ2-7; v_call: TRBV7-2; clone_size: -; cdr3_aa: CASSPELAVYEQYF; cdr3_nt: TGTGCCAGCAGCCCGGAGCTAGCGGTTTACGAGCAGTACTTC